This T cell receptor beta chain was identified during a study of cytomegalovirus exposure and HLA in healthy donors. General study points: Associated with cytomegalovirus, according to the listing, were fewer than 200 TCR beta chains.

This CDR3 has 18 residues. V lost 0 bases, J lost 9 bases, and 24 bases lay in between. Germline CDR1 LNHNV, CDR2 YYDKDF (reference sequence). About this clone itself: The target antigen is unknown.

Method: immunoSEQ multiplex PCR; TCRdb's copy keeps in-frame clones and lacks some. The repertoire holds over 100,000 clones, with roughly 91% as singletons. This TCR was recovered from a man in his thirties or forties in good health and CMV-seronegative. The sequenced sample consisted of PBMCs. V usage is TRBV15 and J usage is TRBJ1-5, with D perhaps TRBD1 (5 bases). This CDR3 reads CATSREPKAGLPDGPQHF. In DNA, the CDR3 is TGTGCCACCAGCAGAGAACCTAAGGCAGGGCTTCCTGATGGGCCCCAGCATTTT.